This T cell receptor (beta chain) appears in the sequencing data of a study of cytomegalovirus exposure and HLA in healthy donors. Study-wide context: The 90 to 150 validation repertoires matched the 500 to 750 first-cohort repertoires in platform, a later analysis reported.

Sequenced by immunoSEQ multiplex PCR; TCRdb stores in-frame clones only, minus some. The sample has more than 85,000 clones; roughly 90% are singletons. The validation cohort, a group of around 120 subjects, included the donors and was separate from the approximately 650-subject first cohort. V was shortened by 0 bases and J by 10 bases, with 4 bases between the two germline ends. This CDR3 region has 11 residues. Germline lookup yields CDR1 LGHNA and CDR2 YNFKEQ. Study findings and constraints: Altogether, 150 to 200 TCR beta chains were recorded as cytomegalovirus-associated. Subsequent analysis revealed that first-cohort TCR clusters tended to co-occur in the 110 or so validation repertoires.

As concerns this clone: The antigen is not known.

V and J are TRBV4-2 and TRBJ2-1, with D hard to call. The TCR sequence derives from a young woman in good health and CMV-seronegative. The sequenced sample was PBMCs. The CDR3 reads CASSQDSEQFF. The CDR3 DNA is TGTGCCAGCAGCCAAGACTCCGAGCAGTTCTTC.